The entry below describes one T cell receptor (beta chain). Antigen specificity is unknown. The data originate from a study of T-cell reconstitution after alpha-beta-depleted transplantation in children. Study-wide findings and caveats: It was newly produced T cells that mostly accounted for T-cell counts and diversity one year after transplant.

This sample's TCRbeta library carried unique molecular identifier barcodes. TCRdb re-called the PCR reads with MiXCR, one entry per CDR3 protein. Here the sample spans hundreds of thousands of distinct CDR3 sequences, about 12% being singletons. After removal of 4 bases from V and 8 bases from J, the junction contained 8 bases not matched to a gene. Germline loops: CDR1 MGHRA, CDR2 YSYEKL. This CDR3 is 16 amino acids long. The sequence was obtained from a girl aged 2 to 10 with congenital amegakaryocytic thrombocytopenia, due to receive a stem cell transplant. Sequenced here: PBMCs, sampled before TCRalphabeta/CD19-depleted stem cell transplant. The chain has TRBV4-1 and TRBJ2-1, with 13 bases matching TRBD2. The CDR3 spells CASSRGTSGITDEQFF. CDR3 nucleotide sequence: TGCGCCAGCAGCCGGGGGACTAGCGGGATAACCGATGAGCAGTTCTTC.